The present T cell receptor beta chain was sequenced within a study of human T cells and chemical hapten exposure. Study information: Readings were taken at 6 days from patch tests that had applied 0.01% DPC to the upper back.

Study outcomes and limitations: After DPC sensitization, TCRs above 1 in 1000 frequency showed no change.

Remarks on this clonotype: Its antigen is not known.

Time point described: patch test 1, 2 weeks after DPC sensitization. Described treatment: therapeutic diphenylcyclopropenone sensitization with weekly scalp DPC. Trimming cost V 6 bases and J 3 bases, with 15 bases left between them. Germline lookup yields CDR1 MGHDK and CDR2 SYGVNS. This CDR3 is 14 amino acids long. TCRdb independently ran MiXCR on the RACE reads; one entry per CDR3 protein. The sample holds 100,000 or so distinct CDR3 sequences; 8% to 11% are singletons and the top ten take about 2.4%. This chain links TRBV25-1 with TRBJ2-7, with D perhaps matching TRBD1 (6 bases). Sequences were derived from whole blood, sampled in connection with sensitization to the hapten diphenylcyclopropenone (DPC). The TCR was taken from a man aged 40-50 years with alopecia areata. Some clones in this sample may be carry-over from other donors' samples. The CDR3 nucleotides are TGTGCCAGCAGCCCAGGACAGACTAACTACGAGCAGTACGTC. Translation: CASSPGQTNYEQYV.